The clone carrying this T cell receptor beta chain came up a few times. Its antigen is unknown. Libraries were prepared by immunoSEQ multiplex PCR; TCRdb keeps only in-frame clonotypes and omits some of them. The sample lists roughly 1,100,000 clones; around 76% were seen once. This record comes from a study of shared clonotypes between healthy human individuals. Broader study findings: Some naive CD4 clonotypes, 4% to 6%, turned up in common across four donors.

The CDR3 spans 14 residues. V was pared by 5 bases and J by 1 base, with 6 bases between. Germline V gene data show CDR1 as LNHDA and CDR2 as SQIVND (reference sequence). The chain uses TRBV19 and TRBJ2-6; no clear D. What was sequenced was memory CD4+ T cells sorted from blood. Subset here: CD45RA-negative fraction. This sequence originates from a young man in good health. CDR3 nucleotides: TGTGCCAGTAGTGCTCAGTCTGGGGCCAACGTCCTGACTTTC. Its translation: CASSAQSGANVLTF.